These 15 T cell receptor beta chains were sequenced from one sample in a study of T cell responses to AZD1222 COVID-19 vaccine. Profiled with immunoSEQ multiplex PCR; TCRdb holds only in-frame clones, not every one. The profile covers tens of thousands of clones, with about nine tenths appearing a single time and over 1% taken by the ten largest. The sequences come from peripheral blood, collected on day 0 of AZD1222 vaccination. These receptors came from an adult in good health.

The rearrangement joins TRBV19 to TRBJ2-3; 8 nucleotides line up with TRBD2. Germline V gives CDR1 LNHDA, CDR2 SQIVND (reference sequence). Losses at the gene ends were 5 bases for V and 0 bases for J; bases not matched to a gene: 10. CDR3 size: 17 residues. CDR3 region: CASSHSTSAYSTDTQYF. The CDR3 nucleotides are TGTGCCAGTAGTCATTCGACTAGCGCCTATAGCACAGATACGCAGTATTTT. Based on the CDR3 plus reference TRBV19 and TRBJ2-3, the full variable domain is DGGITQSPKYLFRKEGQNVTLSCEQNLNHDAMYWYRQDPGQGLRLIYYSQIVNDFQKGDIAEGYSVSREKKESFPLTVTSAQKNPTAFYLCASSHSTSAYSTDTQYFGPGTRLTVL.

The chain joins TRBV7-9 to TRBJ2-1; 13 bases agree with TRBD2. Per the germline V gene, CDR1 is SEHNR and CDR2 is FQNEAQ (reference sequence). The CDR3 extends over 16 amino acids. The V gene end was trimmed by 4 bases and the J gene end by 7 bases; junction bases not matched to a gene: 7. CDR3 bases: TGTGCCAGCAGCTGGACTAGCGGGAGTCTATCAAATGAGCAGTTCTTC. It encodes CASSWTSGSLSNEQFF.

The rearrangement uses TRBV5-1 and TRBJ2-7, with no clear D. V was pared by 1 base and J by 5 bases, with 16 bases between. Germline CDR1 and CDR2: SGHRS and YFSETQ. The CDR3 is 15 residues long. CDR3: CASSLRPQADHEQYF. CDR3 nucleotides: TGCGCCAGCAGCTTGAGGCCGCAGGCCGATCACGAGCAGTACTTC.

V is TRBV6-5 and J is TRBJ2-2, with 7 bases aligning to TRBD1. This CDR3 spans 14 amino acids. V was pared by 5 bases and J by 6 bases, with 6 bases of the junction left unmatched. Germline V lookup: CDR1 MNHEY, CDR2 SVGAGI. The CDR3 loop reads CASSPAGTAGELFF. CDR3 in DNA: TGTGCCAGCAGTCCCGCCGGGACAGCCGGGGAGCTGTTTTTT.

This chain joins TRBV19 and TRBJ1-5, with no clear D. V was clipped by 5 bases and J by 0 bases, with 11 bases between them. Per the germline V gene, CDR1 is LNHDA and CDR2 is SQIVND (reference sequence). This CDR3 spans 15 amino acids. The CDR3 sequence is CASSDGHYSNQPQHF. The CDR3 coding sequence is TGTGCCAGTAGTGACGGGCATTATAGCAATCAGCCCCAGCATTTT.

V usage is TRBV3-1 (or the pseudogene TRBV3-2) and J usage is TRBJ2-7, with D perhaps TRBD1 (6 bases). There are 12 residues in the CDR3. Germline lookup yields CDR1 LGHDT and CDR2 YNNKEL (reference sequence). V gave up 3 bases and J gave up 7 bases, with 10 bases separating them. DNA of the CDR3: TGTGCCAGCAGCCACCGCCAGGGGGAGCAGTACTTC. Protein sequence: CASSHRQGEQYF.

The chain couples TRBV25-1 to TRBJ1-4; D call uncertain. The CDR3 consists of 16 residues. Germline CDR1 is MGHDK and CDR2 is SYGVNS. Trimming took 3 bases from V and 2 from J, leaving 13 bases between them. The CDR3 DNA sequence: TGTGCCAGCAGTGATCCGCGGGGTTCCACTAATGAAAAACTGTTTTTT. It yields the protein CASSDPRGSTNEKLFF.

The V and J genes are TRBV28 and TRBJ1-2, with D unresolved. V was cut by 7 bases and J by 7 bases, with 22 bases left in between. Per the germline V gene, CDR1 is MDHEN and CDR2 is SYDVKM. This CDR3 has 15 residues. The CDR3 protein is CASITHTDRMGGYTF. For the CDR3, the DNA is TGTGCCAGCATAACCCACACCGATCGCATGGGTGGCTACACCTTC.

V is TRBV15 and J is TRBJ1-2; maybe TRBD1 (6 bases). Per the germline V gene, CDR1 is LNHNV and CDR2 is YYDKDF (reference sequence). Trimming removed 4 bases from V and 2 bases from J, with 11 bases in between. This CDR3 has 14 amino acids. The CDR3 spells CATSTGGQNYGYTF. The CDR3 DNA reads TGTGCCACCAGCACCGGTGGACAGAACTATGGCTACACCTTC.

The CDR3 sequence: CASSSLQSSYNEQFF. DNA of the CDR3: TGTGCCAGCAGTTCACTTCAGAGCTCCTACAATGAGCAGTTCTTC. This chain links TRBV27 with TRBJ2-1; D remains unclear. This CDR3 comprises 15 residues. Germline values: CDR1 MNHEY, CDR2 SMNVEV (reference sequence). Trimming removed 4 bases from V and 0 bases from J, with 10 bases in between.

The V gene is TRBV7-9, the J gene TRBJ2-5; the D gene could be TRBD1 or TRBD2 (6 bases each). The CDR3 consists of 15 residues. V was trimmed by 4 bases and J by 2 bases, leaving 14 bases between them. Germline V gene data show CDR1 as SEHNR and CDR2 as FQNEAQ (reference sequence). CDR3 nucleotides: TGTGCCAGCAGCTCCGGGGGCCGACAGCAAGAGACCCAGTACTTC. This codes for CASSSGGRQQETQYF.

The chain recombines TRBV28 with TRBJ1-5; 8 positions agree with TRBD1. The germline V gene encodes CDR1 MDHEN and CDR2 SYDVKM. This CDR3 is 16 amino acids long. The trim removed 5 bases at V and 5 bases at J, leaving 11 bases unmatched. This CDR3 is CASSPASAGGDQPQHF. The DNA for the CDR3 is TGTGCCAGCAGTCCCGCATCGGCAGGGGGCGATCAGCCCCAGCATTTT.

This chain uses TRBV5-5 with TRBJ2-5; 11 bases match TRBD1. Germline loops: CDR1 SGHKS, CDR2 YYEKEE (reference sequence). The length of the CDR3 is 15 residues. V lost 0 bases to trimming and J lost 7 bases; unmatched junction nucleotides: 5. CDR3 in amino acids: CASSLEGQGVATQYF. The CDR3 coding sequence is TGTGCCAGCAGCTTGGAGGGACAGGGGGTAGCGACCCAGTACTTC.

CDR3 sequence (DNA): TGTGCCAGCAGCCAAGATTTAAGGCAGCCCCAGCATTTT. Its translation: CASSQDLRQPQHF. V gene TRBV3-1 (or the pseudogene TRBV3-2) combines with J gene TRBJ1-5; no firm D call. Per germline, CDR1 LGHDT and CDR2 YNNKEL (reference sequence). V gave up 0 bases and J gave up 7 bases, with 7 bases separating them. The CDR3 totals 13 residues.

The V and J genes are TRBV28 and TRBJ2-5; possible D gene TRBD1, 6 bases. V gave up 6 bases and J gave up 1 base, with 15 bases separating them. Germline CDR1 and CDR2: MDHEN and SYDVKM. The CDR3 spans 15 residues. The CDR3 here is CASRSIRGTQETQYF. In DNA form, the CDR3 reads TGTGCCAGCAGGTCAATAAGGGGGACCCAAGAGACCCAGTACTTC.